This T cell receptor (beta chain) was captured by sequencing in a study of regulatory T cells in long-lasting Graves disease. General observations from the study: For persistent Graves' patients, TCR diversity was lower than for newly diagnosed ones.

The time point here: persistent/refractory GD, antithyroid drugs over 5 years with positive TRAb. Preparation of the TCR library used RNA extracted from PBMCs. Investigators report Graves' disease was diagnosed under American Thyroid Association guidelines. Assembly of TCR beta libraries relied on iRepertoire HTBI primers together with Arm-PCR of CDR3 regions. TCRdb re-called the multiplex PCR reads through MiXCR, storing one row per CDR3 protein. The sample has more than 350,000 distinct CDR3 sequences, 21% seen once; the top ten hold about 13%. CDR1 LGHDT and CDR2 YNNKEL come from the germline V gene (reference sequence). This CDR3 region has 15 residues. The V and J ends lost 0 bases and 6 bases respectively, with 15 bases between them. For this clonotype: Its matching antigen is unknown.

This sequence originates from a female donor with Graves disease. Sample: peripheral blood mononuclear cells (PBMCs), taken when the disease was refractory, from a patient treated with antithyroid drugs. The chain carries TRBV3-1 and TRBJ2-7, with D maybe TRBD2 (5 bases). This CDR3 reads CASSQDRLARLEQYF. CDR3 nucleotides: TGTGCCAGCAGCCAAGATCGGCTAGCTCGCCTCGAGCAGTACTTC.